This T cell receptor beta chain comes out of a study of human T cells and chemical hapten exposure. About the study: Sensitization employed 2% DPC on 2 cm by 2 cm of upper inner arm skin. Small pooled library volume differences mainly caused per-sample TCR yield variation.

Germline CDR1 reads LNHNV; CDR2 reads YYDKDF (reference sequence). The CDR3 totals 16 residues. V was shortened by 0 bases and J by 0 bases, with 9 bases between the two germline ends. The study's findings and limits: Expanded TCR sets contained significantly more large CDR3 similarity clusters than controls.

Remarks on this clonotype: Its matching antigen is unknown.

MiXCR was run by TCRdb on the RACE reads, yielding one entry per CDR3 protein. Of 55,000 to 75,000 distinct CDR3 sequences in the sample, roughly 12% were seen once. Time point denoted: patch test 3, about 24 weeks after DPC sensitization. Specified treatment: therapeutic diphenylcyclopropenone sensitization with weekly scalp DPC. The chain has TRBV15 and TRBJ1-3; D uncertain. The TCR was taken from a man aged 25-45 years with alopecia areata. Some clones in this sample may be carry-over from other donors' samples. The source material was whole blood, sampled in connection with sensitization to the hapten diphenylcyclopropenone (DPC). This CDR3 is CATSRERVISGNTIYF. The CDR3 DNA sequence: TGTGCCACCAGCAGAGAAAGGGTAATCTCTGGAAACACCATATATTTT.